A single sample gave rise to the 17 T cell receptor beta chains below, sequenced in a study of human T cells and chemical hapten exposure. TCRdb redid the calling of the RACE reads with MiXCR, one entry per CDR3 protein. Here the sample spans under 130,000 distinct CDR3 sequences, 30% to 35% being singletons. The sample's time point: patch test 3, about 24 weeks after DPC sensitization. Treatment here: therapeutic diphenylcyclopropenone sensitization with weekly scalp DPC. Source: whole blood, taken in connection with sensitization to the hapten diphenylcyclopropenone (DPC). Receptor source: a man in his forties with alopecia areata. Some clones in this sample may be carry-over from other donors' samples.

V gene TRBV30 combines with J gene TRBJ1-3, with D unclear. The ends were cut back, 0 bases at V and 3 bases at J, with 3 bases in the middle. Germline-derived CDR1 and CDR2 are GTSNPN and SVGIG (reference sequence). The CDR3 is made up of 12 amino acids. The CDR3 is CAWSVSGNTIYF. Here the CDR3 DNA reads TGTGCCTGGAGTGTAAGTGGAAACACCATATATTTT.

The chain employs TRBV6-5 and TRBJ1-2; D gene ambiguous. Germline V lookup: CDR1 MNHEY, CDR2 SVGAGI. Trimming stripped 3 bases from V and 7 bases from J, with 9 bases between. This CDR3 region has 12 residues. The CDR3 protein is CASSYEGFGYTF. DNA for the CDR3: TGTGCCAGCAGTTATGAGGGTTTTGGCTACACCTTC.

This sequence joins TRBV6-5 and TRBJ2-6; no definite D call. V was clipped by 0 bases and J by 4 bases, with 7 bases between them. CDR1 is MNHEY, CDR2 SVGAGI, per germline. This CDR3 is built from 15 residues. This chain's CDR3 is CASSYSKPGANVLTF. CDR3 coding DNA: TGTGCCAGCAGTTACTCGAAGCCAGGGGCCAACGTCCTGACTTTC.

The sample holds a few counts of this clonotype. The J gene is TRBJ2-1, the V gene TRBV24-1; D call uncertain. V was shortened by 5 bases and J by 5 bases, with 3 bases between the two germline ends. The CDR3 loop spans 11 amino acids. Germline V gene data show CDR1 as KGHDR and CDR2 as SFDVKD. CDR3 nucleotides: TGTGCCACCAGTGGTGACAATGAGCAGTTCTTC. Residues: CATSGDNEQFF.

J is TRBJ2-5 and V is TRBV6-2 or TRBV6-3; no definite D call. The V end lost 2 bases, the J end lost 12 bases, and 13 bases lay between the germline ends. CDR1 is MNHEY, CDR2 SVGEGT, per germline. The CDR3 extends over 12 amino acids. The CDR3 reads CASSYAHGLEYF. The CDR3 DNA is TGTGCCAGCAGTTACGCCCACGGGTTAGAGTACTTC.

This clonotype was detected ten times or more. The genes are TRBV30 and TRBJ2-3, with 15 bases fitting TRBD2. This CDR3 region has 20 residues. Germline lookup yields CDR1 GTSNPN and CDR2 SVGIG (reference sequence). J was trimmed by 2 bases and V by 0 bases; bases with no gene match: 12. The CDR3 sequence is CAWSVSLGTSGRIHTDTQYF. In nucleotides, the CDR3 is TGTGCCTGGAGTGTAAGCCTTGGGACTAGCGGGAGGATCCACACAGATACGCAGTATTTT.

The chain carries TRBV12-3 or TRBV12-4 and TRBJ1-4; 7 bases are shared with TRBD1. The CDR3 spans 14 residues. V was pared by 6 bases and J by 5 bases, with 6 bases of the junction left unmatched. Here the CDR3 reads CASSQGTVNEKLFF. In nucleotides, the CDR3 is TGTGCCAGCAGCCAGGGGACAGTAAATGAAAAACTGTTTTTT.

The chain carries TRBV4-3 and TRBJ2-1; D remains unclear. Trimming took off 0 bases at V and 5 bases at J, with 14 bases between the two ends. The V gene's germline CDR1 is LGHNA and CDR2 YSLEER. The CDR3 totals 16 residues. CDR3 in amino acids: CASSQDPNRPDNEQFF. DNA of the CDR3: TGCGCCAGCAGCCAAGATCCCAATCGTCCTGACAATGAGCAGTTCTTC.

The chain joins TRBV20-1 to TRBJ2-1, with 11 bases aligning to TRBD2. V lost 6 bases and J lost 3; bases outside the gene matches: 4. Germline V gives CDR1 DFQATT, CDR2 SNEGSKA (reference sequence). There are 14 residues in the CDR3. CDR3 bases: TGCAGTGCAAAACTAGCGGGAGTCTACAATGAGCAGTTCTTC. Translation gives CSAKLAGVYNEQFF.

V usage is TRBV12-5 and J usage is TRBJ1-4, with D possibly matching TRBD1 (6 bases). This CDR3 region has 14 residues. CDR1 and CDR2 from the germline V gene are LGHNT and FRNRAP. Trimming left V 5 bases short and J 1 base short, with 8 bases between. CDR3 residues: CASGEGETNEKLFF. CDR3 bases: TGTGCTAGTGGTGAGGGGGAAACTAATGAAAAACTGTTTTTT.

This chain connects TRBV7-3 to TRBJ2-7; TRBD1 aligns across 10 bases. The CDR3 totals 15 residues. J lost 4 bases, V lost 4 bases, and 7 bases had no gene match. Germline CDR1 is SGHTA and CDR2 is FQGTGA. The CDR3 region has the DNA TGTGCCAGCAGCTCGACAGGGGGCGGCTTATACGAGCAGTACTTC. Translated: CASSSTGGGLYEQYF.

This clonotype was seen once. The chain recombines TRBV3-1 with TRBJ1-3, with 7 bases aligning to TRBD1. There are 16 residues in the CDR3. The germline gives CDR1 LGHDT, CDR2 YNNKEL (reference sequence). Trimming took 4 bases from V and 0 from J; bases not matched to a gene: 6. The chain's CDR3 is CASSLAWDSSGNTIYF. The CDR3 DNA reads as TGTGCCAGCAGCCTAGCCTGGGACAGCTCTGGAAACACCATATATTTT.

The chain employs TRBV3-1 and TRBJ2-2; D not resolved. Germline loops: CDR1 LGHDT, CDR2 YNNKEL (reference sequence). Trimming took off 0 bases at V and 0 bases at J, with 17 bases between the two ends. This CDR3 has 19 residues. Here the CDR3 reads CASSQDPYEVPANTGELFF. In DNA, the CDR3 is TGTGCCAGCAGCCAAGACCCTTATGAAGTACCCGCGAACACCGGGGAGCTGTTTTTT.

The gene calls are TRBV29-1 and TRBJ1-1; 7 nucleotides align to TRBD1. Germline trimming cut 1 base from V and 7 bases from J; bases unmatched to any gene: 6. The CDR3 length is 13 residues. CDR1 is SQVTM and CDR2 is ANQGSEA in the germline V gene. The CDR3, as DNA: TGCAGCGTTGAAGGTAGGGGGCAGTTTGAAGCTTTCTTT. Translating it yields CSVEGRGQFEAFF. The variable domain in full, with the rest retrieved from reference TRBV29-1 and TRBJ1-1, is SAVISQKPSRDICQRGTSLTIQCQVDSQVTMMFWYRQQPGQSLTLIATANQGSEATYESGFVIDKFPISRPNLTFSTLTVSNMSPEDSSIYLCSVEGRGQFEAFFGQGTRLTVV.

This chain links TRBV27 with TRBJ2-7; 9 nucleotides match TRBD2. CDR1 and CDR2 (germline): MNHEY, SMNVEV (reference sequence). With V trimmed by 5 bases and J by 1 base, 6 bases remained unmatched. CDR3 length: 15 amino acids. The CDR3 loop reads CASSMTSGGSYEQYF. CDR3 in DNA: TGTGCCAGCAGTATGACTAGCGGAGGGTCCTACGAGCAGTACTTC.

The chain is built from TRBV6-2 or TRBV6-3 and TRBJ2-7; D might be TRBD2 (5 bases). The germline V gene has CDR1 MNHEY and CDR2 SVGEGT. CDR3 size: 14 residues. V was trimmed by 5 bases and J by 3 bases, leaving 14 bases between them. As DNA, the CDR3 is TGTGCCAGCAGTAAACTAGGTGCCTTCTACGAGCAGTACGTC. This encodes CASSKLGAFYEQYV.

The chain joins TRBV2 to TRBJ2-3, with a tentative D call TRBD1 (5 bases). The germline V and J ends were trimmed by 5 bases and 1 base, with 10 bases remaining between them. CDR1 and CDR2 (germline): SNHLY, FYNNEI. CDR3 size: 14 residues. The CDR3 DNA follows: TGTGCCAGCAGTCCAGACAGAGGCACAGATACGCAGTATTTT. This sequence encodes CASSPDRGTDTQYF.